The 10 T cell receptor beta chains given below trace back to one sample, sequenced in a study of beta chain features in type 1 diabetes. As every portion of the isolated RNA was reverse transcribed, the sequencing read expressed TCRB transcripts. TCRdb keeps only in-frame clones here, not all; method: immunoSEQ multiplex PCR. The repertoire holds under 400,000 clones, 11% to 15% seen once, with around 7% in the top ten. Material for sequencing was central memory CD4+ T cells from blood. All receptors derive from a young man in good health.

The V call is TRBV5-4, the J call TRBJ2-3, with D perhaps matching TRBD2 (6 bases). V lost 1 base and J 4 bases, leaving 16 bases between the germline ends. This CDR3 is built from 16 residues. The germline CDR1 and CDR2 sequences are SGHNT and YYREEE (reference sequence). The CDR3 region is CASSLRLAFVADTQYF. The CDR3 DNA reads TGTGCCAGCAGCTTGAGGCTAGCGTTTGTCGCAGATACGCAGTATTTT. Drawing the rest from reference TRBV5-4 and TRBJ2-3, the complete variable domain is ETGVTQSPTHLIKTRGQQVTLRCSSQSGHNTVSWYQQALGQGPQFIFQYYREEENGRGNFPPRFSGLQFPNYSSELNVNALELDDSALYLCASSLRLAFVADTQYFGPGTRLTVL.

The chain carries TRBV11-3 and TRBJ2-2; D perhaps matches TRBD1 (6 bases). The CDR3 contains 16 residues. From germline, CDR1 is SGHNT and CDR2 YENEEA. V lost 1 base and J 2 bases, leaving 11 bases between the germline ends. CDR3 protein: CASSLGKGGNTGELFF. CDR3 DNA sequence: TGTGCCAGCAGCTTAGGCAAAGGGGGAAACACCGGGGAGCTGTTTTTT.

This clone was found a few times. The chain is built from TRBV2 and TRBJ2-6; no clear D. Germline V gene data show CDR1 as SNHLY and CDR2 as FYNNEI. The V end was cut by 4 bases, the J end by 4 bases, with 8 bases between. This CDR3 has 14 amino acids. CDR3 residues: CASSGQMGANVLTF. For the CDR3, the DNA is TGTGCCAGCAGTGGACAAATGGGGGCCAACGTCCTGACTTTC.

The chain recombines TRBV7-9 with TRBJ1-5; no clear D. V was clipped by 1 base and J by 4 bases, with 2 bases between them. The germline V gene has CDR1 SEHNR and CDR2 FQNEAQ (reference sequence). This CDR3 has 12 amino acids. As DNA, the CDR3 is TGTGCCAGCAGCTTAGTAAATCAGCCCCAGCATTTT. Translation gives CASSLVNQPQHF.

The chain has TRBV4-2 and TRBJ2-5; D gene unclear. The germline gives CDR1 LGHNA, CDR2 YNFKEQ. This CDR3 has 12 residues. The V end lost 4 bases, the J end lost 0 bases, and 3 bases lay between the germline ends. Written as DNA, the CDR3 is TGTGCCAGCAGCCCAAACCAAGAGACCCAGTACTTC. Translating it yields CASSPNQETQYF.

This clone occurred a few times. The chain carries TRBV6-1 and TRBJ1-4, with D unresolved. The V and J ends lost 5 bases and 3 bases respectively, with 13 bases between them. Germline V gives CDR1 MNHNS, CDR2 SASEGT. The CDR3 has 15 amino acids. The CDR3 spells CASSPAEVANEKLFF. DNA for the CDR3: TGTGCCAGCAGTCCCGCAGAGGTGGCTAATGAAAAACTGTTTTTT.

The table lists this clone with many counts. The chain joins TRBV7-9 to TRBJ2-5; weak D call: TRBD2 (6 bases). In germline, CDR1 is SEHNR, CDR2 FQNEAQ (reference sequence). The CDR3 has 14 amino acids. Between the trimmed V and J ends, which lost 5 bases and 7 bases, there was a span of 17 bases. The DNA for the CDR3 is TGTGCCAGCAGCCCGGGGACTCCCGGGGGGACCCAGTACTTC. It is translated as CASSPGTPGGTQYF.

This clone was detected only a few times. V gene TRBV19 combines with J gene TRBJ2-1; TRBD2 is a possible D gene (5 bases). Germline lookup yields CDR1 LNHDA and CDR2 SQIVND (reference sequence). The V and J ends lost 5 bases and 5 bases respectively, with 19 bases between them. This CDR3 comprises 16 residues. The DNA for the CDR3 is TGTGCCAGTAGTCCCTCGAGAGGGCCCCCACACAATGAGCAGTTCTTC. This sequence encodes CASSPSRGPPHNEQFF.

Only a few counts were recorded for this clone. This chain uses TRBV4-3 with TRBJ1-6, with 10 bases lining up with TRBD1. Per the germline V gene, CDR1 is LGHNA and CDR2 is YSLEER. The CDR3 length is 14 residues. V shed 9 bases, J shed 10 bases, and the junction held 9 bases outside the gene matches. This CDR3 reads CASGLDRGGSPLHF. DNA for the CDR3: TGCGCCAGTGGCCTGGACAGGGGGGGATCACCCCTCCACTTT.

V usage is TRBV4-1 and J usage is TRBJ2-3, with TRBD2 identical over 11 bases. The germline V gene encodes CDR1 MGHRA and CDR2 YSYEKL. This CDR3 has 17 amino acids. V lost 5 bases, J lost 6 bases, and 13 bases stayed unmatched. In nucleotides, the CDR3 is TGCGCCAGCAGCGCTTCACTAGCGGGAGCAATGTTGGATACGCAGTATTTT. Translating gives CASSASLAGAMLDTQYF.